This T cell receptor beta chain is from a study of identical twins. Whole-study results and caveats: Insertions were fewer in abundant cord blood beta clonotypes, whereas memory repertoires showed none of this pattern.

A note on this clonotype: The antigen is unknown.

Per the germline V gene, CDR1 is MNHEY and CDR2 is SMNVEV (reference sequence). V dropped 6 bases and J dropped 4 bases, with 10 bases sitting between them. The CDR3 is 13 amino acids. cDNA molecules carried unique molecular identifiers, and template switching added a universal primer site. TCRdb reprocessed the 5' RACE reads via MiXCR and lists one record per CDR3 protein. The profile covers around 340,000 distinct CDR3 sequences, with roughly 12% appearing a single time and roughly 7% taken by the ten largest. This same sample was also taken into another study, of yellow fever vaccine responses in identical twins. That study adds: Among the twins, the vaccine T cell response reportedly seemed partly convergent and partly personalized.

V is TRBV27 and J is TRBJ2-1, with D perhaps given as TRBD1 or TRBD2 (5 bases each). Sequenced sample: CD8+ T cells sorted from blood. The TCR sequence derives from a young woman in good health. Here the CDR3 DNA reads TGTGCCAGCAGCCGGGGCCCATACAATGAGCAGTTCTTC. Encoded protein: CASSRGPYNEQFF.